The sequence of this T cell receptor (beta chain) was determined in a study of cytomegalovirus exposure and HLA in healthy donors. The CDR3 length is 15 residues. V shed 6 bases, J shed 6 bases, and the junction held 10 bases outside the gene matches. CDR1 and CDR2 from the germline V gene are MNHEY and SVGAGI. The repertoire was sequenced with immunoSEQ multiplex PCR; TCRdb's copy has only in-frame clones and lacks some. The table records some 170,000 clones, around 96% of them present only once. The chain uses TRBV6-5 and TRBJ1-1, with 10 positions matching TRBD1. This receptor was obtained from a woman younger than 30 in good health and CMV-seronegative. Sequencing input: PBMCs. The CDR3 region is CASSAPGQGGAEAFF. For the CDR3, the DNA is TGTGCCAGCAGCGCCCCCGGACAGGGGGGTGCTGAAGCTTTCTTT.